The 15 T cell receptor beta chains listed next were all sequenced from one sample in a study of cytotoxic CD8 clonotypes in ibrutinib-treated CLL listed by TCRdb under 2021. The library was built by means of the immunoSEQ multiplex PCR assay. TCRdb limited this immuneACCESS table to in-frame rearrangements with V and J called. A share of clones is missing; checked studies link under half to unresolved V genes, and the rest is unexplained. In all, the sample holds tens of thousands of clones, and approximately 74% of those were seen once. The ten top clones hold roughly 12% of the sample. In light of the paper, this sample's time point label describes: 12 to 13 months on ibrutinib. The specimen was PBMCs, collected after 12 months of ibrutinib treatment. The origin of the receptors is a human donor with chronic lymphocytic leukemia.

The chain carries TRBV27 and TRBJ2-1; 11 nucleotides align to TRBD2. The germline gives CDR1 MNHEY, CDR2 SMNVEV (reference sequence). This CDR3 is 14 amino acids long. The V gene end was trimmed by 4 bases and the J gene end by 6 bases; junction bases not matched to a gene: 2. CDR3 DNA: TGTGCCAGCAGTTCAGGACTAGCGGGCAATGAGCAGTTCTTC. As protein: CASSSGLAGNEQFF.

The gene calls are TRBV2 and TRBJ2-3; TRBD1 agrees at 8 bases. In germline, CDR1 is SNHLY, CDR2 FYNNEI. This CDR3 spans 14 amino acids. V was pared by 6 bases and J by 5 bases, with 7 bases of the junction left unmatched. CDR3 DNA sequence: TGTGCCAGCAGGGCAACAGGGGGGATAGATACGCAGTATTTT. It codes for CASRATGGIDTQYF.

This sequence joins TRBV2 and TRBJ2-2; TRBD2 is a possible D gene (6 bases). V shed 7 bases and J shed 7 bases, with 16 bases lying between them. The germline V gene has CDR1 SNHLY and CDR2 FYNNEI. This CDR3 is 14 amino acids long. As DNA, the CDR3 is TGTGCCAGCAATCCTGGACTATCGGGCGGGGAGCTGTTTTTT. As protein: CASNPGLSGGELFF.

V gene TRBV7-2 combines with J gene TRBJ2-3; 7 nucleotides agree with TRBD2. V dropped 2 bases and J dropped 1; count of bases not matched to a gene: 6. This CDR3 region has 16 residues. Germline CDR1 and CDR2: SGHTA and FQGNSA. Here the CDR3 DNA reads TGTGCCAGCAGCTTATATGGCCTAGCGGGCACAGATACGCAGTATTTT. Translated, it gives CASSLYGLAGTDTQYF.

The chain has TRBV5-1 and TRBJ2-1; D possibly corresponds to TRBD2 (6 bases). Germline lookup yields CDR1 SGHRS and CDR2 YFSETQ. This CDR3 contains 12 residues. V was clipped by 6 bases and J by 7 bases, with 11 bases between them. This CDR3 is CASNLASNEQFF. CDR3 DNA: TGCGCCAGCAACCTAGCGTCTAATGAGCAGTTCTTC.

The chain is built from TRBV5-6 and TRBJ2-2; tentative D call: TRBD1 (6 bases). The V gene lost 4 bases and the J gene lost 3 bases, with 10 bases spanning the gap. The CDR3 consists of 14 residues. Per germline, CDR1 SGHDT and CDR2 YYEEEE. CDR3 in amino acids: CASSGDMYTGELFF. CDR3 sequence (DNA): TGTGCCAGCAGCGGGGACATGTACACCGGGGAGCTGTTTTTT.

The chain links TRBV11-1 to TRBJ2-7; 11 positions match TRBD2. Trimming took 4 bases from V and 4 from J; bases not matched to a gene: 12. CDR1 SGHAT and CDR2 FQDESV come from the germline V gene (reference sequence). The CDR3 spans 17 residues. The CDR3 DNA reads TGTGCCAGCAGCTCGTCCGTGGGACTAGCGGACAGTTACGAGCAGTACTTC. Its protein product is CASSSSVGLADSYEQYF.

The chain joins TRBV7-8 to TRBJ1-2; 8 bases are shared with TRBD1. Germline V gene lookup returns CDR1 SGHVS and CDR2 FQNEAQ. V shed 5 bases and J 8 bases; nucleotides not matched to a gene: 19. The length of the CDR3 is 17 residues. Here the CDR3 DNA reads TGTGCCAGCAGCCGGCAGGGACAGGATAATGCCAAGTTGGGCTACACCTTC. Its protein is CASSRQGQDNAKLGYTF.

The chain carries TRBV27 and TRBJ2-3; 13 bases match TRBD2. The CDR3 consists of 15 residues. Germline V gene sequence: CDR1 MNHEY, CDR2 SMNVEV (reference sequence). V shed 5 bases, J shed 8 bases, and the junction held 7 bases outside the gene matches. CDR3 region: CASSRTSGSRATQYF. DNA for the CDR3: TGTGCCAGCAGTAGGACTAGCGGGAGTCGAGCTACGCAGTATTTT.

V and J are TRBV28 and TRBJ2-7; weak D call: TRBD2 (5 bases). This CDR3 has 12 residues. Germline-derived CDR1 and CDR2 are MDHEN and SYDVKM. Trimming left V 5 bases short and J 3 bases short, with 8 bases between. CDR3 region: CASSLAYYEQYF. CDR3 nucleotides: TGTGCCAGCAGTCTAGCTTACTACGAGCAGTACTTC.

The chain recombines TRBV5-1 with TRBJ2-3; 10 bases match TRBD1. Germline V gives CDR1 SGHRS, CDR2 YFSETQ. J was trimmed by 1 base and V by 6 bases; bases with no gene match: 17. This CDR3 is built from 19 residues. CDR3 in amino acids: CASTKNGTGALRGTDTQYF. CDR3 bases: TGCGCCAGCACAAAGAACGGGACAGGGGCCCTTAGAGGCACAGATACGCAGTATTTT.

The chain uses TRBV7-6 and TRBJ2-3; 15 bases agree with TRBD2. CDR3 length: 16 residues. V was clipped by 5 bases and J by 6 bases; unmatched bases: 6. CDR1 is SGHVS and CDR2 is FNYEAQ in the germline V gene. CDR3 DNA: TGTGCCAGCAGCGCGGGACTAGCGGGAGGTATGGATACGCAGTATTTT. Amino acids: CASSAGLAGGMDTQYF.

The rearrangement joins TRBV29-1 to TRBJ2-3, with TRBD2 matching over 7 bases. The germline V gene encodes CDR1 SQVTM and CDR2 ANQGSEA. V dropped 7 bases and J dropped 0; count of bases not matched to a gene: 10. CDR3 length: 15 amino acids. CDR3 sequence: CSAVPSGGSTDTQYF. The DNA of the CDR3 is TGCAGCGCTGTCCCTAGCGGCGGGAGCACAGATACGCAGTATTTT.

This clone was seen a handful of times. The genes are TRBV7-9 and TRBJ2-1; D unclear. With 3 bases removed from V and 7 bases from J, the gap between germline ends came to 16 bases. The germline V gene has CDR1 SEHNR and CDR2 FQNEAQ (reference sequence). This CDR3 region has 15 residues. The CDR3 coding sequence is TGTGCCAGCAGCTTTCCTAGACGAATGGGGAATGAGCAGTTCTTC. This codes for CASSFPRRMGNEQFF. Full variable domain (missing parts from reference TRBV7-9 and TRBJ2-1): DTGVSQNPRHKITKRGQNVTFRCDPISEHNRLYWYRQTLGQGPEFLTYFQNEAQLEKSRLLSDRFSAERPKGSFSTLEIQRTEQGDSAMYLCASSFPRRMGNEQFFGPGTRLTVL.

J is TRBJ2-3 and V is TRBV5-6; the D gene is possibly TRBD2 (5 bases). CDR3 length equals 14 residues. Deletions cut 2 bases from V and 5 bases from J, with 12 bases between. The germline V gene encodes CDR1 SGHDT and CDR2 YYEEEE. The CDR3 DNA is TGTGCCAGCAGCTTCGCGGGCGGCCAAGATACGCAGTATTTT. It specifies CASSFAGGQDTQYF.